This T cell receptor (beta chain) was identified in a study of T-cell memory formation after mild COVID-19. MiXCR, applied by TCRdb to the 5' RACE reads, yields one record per CDR3 protein. The repertoire includes fewer than 350,000 distinct CDR3 sequences, 7% to 10% of them detected once, and approximately 23% sits in the top ten. The CDR3 totals 15 residues. Germline-derived CDR1 and CDR2 are LGHNA and YSLEER. V was pared by 1 base and J by 4 bases, with 13 bases between. This clonotype was counted a few times. The chain joins TRBV4-3 to TRBJ2-5; maybe TRBD2 (5 bases). The receptor's source is a man aged 18 to 35 who had mild COVID-19 (a few samples of this study predate the infection). Cell type and time point are not known. Sample: PBMCs or a T cell subset sorted from them (not recorded which). The CDR3 loop reads CASSQGVAGVETQYF. In nucleotides, the CDR3 is TGCGCCAGCAGCCAAGGAGTCGCCGGGGTAGAGACCCAGTACTTC.